This T cell receptor (beta chain) came from a study of graft-versus-host responses after intestinal transplantation. V lost 3 bases, J lost 0 bases, and 1 base stayed unmatched. Germline assignment: CDR1 SNHLY and CDR2 FYNNEI. The CDR3 is 15 amino acids. Points on this clone: Its antigen is unknown.

The table came from immunoSEQ multiplex PCR; TCRdb's copy has only in-frame clones and leaves some out. The sample shows some 39,000 clones, 90% to 95% of them seen only once. This chain links TRBV2 with TRBJ2-1; 8 positions agree with TRBD2. The source was unstimulated CD8+ T cells sorted from spleen or lymph node cells, collected before transplant. The TCR comes from a human donor who was the organ donor for an intestinal transplant. The CDR3 loop is CASSEAGGSYNEQFF. Here the CDR3 DNA reads TGTGCCAGCAGTGAGGCGGGGGGCTCCTACAATGAGCAGTTCTTC.